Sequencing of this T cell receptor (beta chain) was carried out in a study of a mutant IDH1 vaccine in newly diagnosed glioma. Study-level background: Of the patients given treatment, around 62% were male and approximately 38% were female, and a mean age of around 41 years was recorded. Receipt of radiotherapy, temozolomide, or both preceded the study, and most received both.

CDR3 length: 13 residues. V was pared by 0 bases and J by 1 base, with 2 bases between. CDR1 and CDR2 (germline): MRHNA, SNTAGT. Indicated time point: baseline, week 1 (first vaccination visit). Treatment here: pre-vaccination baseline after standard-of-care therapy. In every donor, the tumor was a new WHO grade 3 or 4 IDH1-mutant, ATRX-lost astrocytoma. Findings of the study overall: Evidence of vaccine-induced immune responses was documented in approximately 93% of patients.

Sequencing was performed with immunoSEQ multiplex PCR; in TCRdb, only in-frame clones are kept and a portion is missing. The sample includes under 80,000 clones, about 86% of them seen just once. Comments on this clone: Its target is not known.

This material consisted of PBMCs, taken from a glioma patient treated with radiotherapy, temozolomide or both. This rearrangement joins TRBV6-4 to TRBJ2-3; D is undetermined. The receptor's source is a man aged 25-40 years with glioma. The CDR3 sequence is CASSDSRTDTQYF. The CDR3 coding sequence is TGTGCCAGCAGTGACTCCCGCACAGATACGCAGTATTTT.